A single sample gave rise to the 9 T cell receptor beta chains below, sequenced in a study. Treg sorting used a CD4+CD25+CD127-/low gate. TCRdb analysed the 5' RACE reads with MiXCR anew, one entry per CDR3 protein. The sample has 35,000 to 50,000 distinct CDR3 sequences; approximately 22% are singletons. Sequencing was carried out using Tregs sorted from blood. These receptors all stem from a female donor with breast cancer.

Concerning this clonotype itself: Since a much larger clone is just one base distant, this may be a read error. The chain uses TRBV15 and TRBJ2-3; possibly TRBD1 for D (5 bases). V dropped 8 bases and J dropped 3 bases, with 21 bases sitting between them. In germline, CDR1 is LNHNV, CDR2 YYDKDF (reference sequence). This CDR3 is built from 16 residues. The CDR3 region is CATGPGLAGYTDTQYF. In nucleotides, the CDR3 is TGTGCCACCGGCCCGGGTCTGGCAGGGTATACAGATACGCAGTATTTT.

The sample holds a few counts of this clonotype. The V call is TRBV4-2, the J call TRBJ2-5, with D unresolved. V gave up 1 base and J gave up 7 bases, with 16 bases separating them. Per the germline V gene, CDR1 is LGHNA and CDR2 is YNFKEQ. The length of the CDR3 is 15 residues. The CDR3 nucleotides read TGTGCCAGCAGCCAAGCGGACGGCACCTCAGGGACCCAGTACTTC. Protein product: CASSQADGTSGTQYF.

This clonotype has just a few counts. The chain employs TRBV7-9 and TRBJ2-5; TRBD1 matches 7 bases. V was pared by 5 bases and J by 2 bases, with 8 bases of the junction left unmatched. The CDR3 consists of 15 residues. Germline V gives CDR1 SEHNR, CDR2 FQNEAQ (reference sequence). The CDR3 bases are TGTGCCAGCAGCGCCGGACAGGACAGACAAGAGACCCAGTACTTC. Protein product: CASSAGQDRQETQYF. Variable domain in full (rest from reference TRBV7-9 and TRBJ2-5): DTGVSQNPRHKITKRGQNVTFRCDPISEHNRLYWYRQTLGQGPEFLTYFQNEAQLEKSRLLSDRFSAERPKGSFSTLEIQRTEQGDSAMYLCASSAGQDRQETQYFGPGTRLLVL.

The sample holds many counts of this clonotype. The chain is built from TRBV15 and TRBJ2-7; 11 bases line up with TRBD2. The length of the CDR3 is 15 residues. Losses at the gene ends were 8 bases for V and 0 bases for J; bases not matched to a gene: 6. Looked up from germline, CDR1 is LNHNV and CDR2 is YYDKDF (reference sequence). CDR3 amino acids: CATSSSGRSSYEQYF. CDR3 nucleotide sequence: TGTGCCACCTCTTCTAGCGGGAGGTCCTCCTACGAGCAGTACTTC.

The CDR3 spells CASSTTRRDKYNSPLHF. CDR3 in DNA: TGTGCCAGCAGCACCACCCGCCGGGACAAGTATAATTCACCCCTCCACTTT. The V and J genes are TRBV7-9 and TRBJ1-6, with D possibly TRBD1 on 6 matching bases. Deletions cut 5 bases from V and 4 bases from J, with 18 bases between. The CDR3 loop spans 17 amino acids. Germline CDR1 and CDR2: SEHNR and FQNEAQ (reference sequence).

This clonotype has more than one count but fewer than ten. The chain carries TRBV6-5 and TRBJ2-7; no firm D call. V was clipped by 6 bases and J by 1 base, with 10 bases between them. CDR3 length: 13 amino acids. In germline, CDR1 is MNHEY, CDR2 SVGAGI. CDR3 sequence reads: CASSPSGSYEQYF. The CDR3 coding sequence is TGTGCCAGCAGCCCAAGTGGGTCCTACGAGCAGTACTTC.

Many counts were recorded for this clonotype. The chain employs TRBV6-5 and TRBJ2-1; TRBD2 is a possible D gene (5 bases). Per the germline V gene, CDR1 is MNHEY and CDR2 is SVGAGI. Trimming stripped 9 bases from V and 5 bases from J, with 20 bases between. CDR3 length: 15 amino acids. The chain's CDR3 is CASIEGGSLHNEQFF. CDR3 nucleotides: TGTGCCAGTATTGAGGGCGGTTCCCTTCACAATGAGCAGTTCTTC.

J is TRBJ2-7 and V is TRBV3-1; 11 nucleotides match TRBD2. This CDR3 spans 18 amino acids. The ends lost 0 bases at V and 0 bases at J; junction bases unmatched: 7. Looked up from germline, CDR1 is LGHDT and CDR2 is YNNKEL (reference sequence). CDR3 amino acids: CASSQDIGLAGNSYEQYF. CDR3 coding DNA: TGTGCCAGCAGCCAAGATATTGGACTAGCGGGCAACTCCTACGAGCAGTACTTC.

The J gene is TRBJ1-1, the V gene TRBV7-8, with D unclear. Trimming removed 1 base from V and 3 bases from J, with 9 bases in between. CDR3 length: 14 amino acids. CDR1 SGHVS and CDR2 FQNEAQ come from the germline V gene. The CDR3 DNA follows: TGTGCCAGCAGCTTAGACCCAAAATACACTGAAGCTTTCTTT. Translating it yields CASSLDPKYTEAFF.